Here is one T cell receptor beta chain with its context. What it recognizes is unknown. TCRdb analysed the 5' RACE reads with MiXCR anew, one entry per CDR3 protein. There are approximately 150,000 distinct CDR3 sequences in the sample; approximately 9.9% occur only once, and over 12% lies in the top ten. Germline loops: CDR1 MGHDK, CDR2 SYGVNS. V lost 2 bases to trimming and J lost 5 bases, with 4 bases between them. This CDR3 contains 12 residues. This sample is drawn from a study of CD8 T cells in ankylosing spondylitis. General observations from the study: The study looked at matched synovial fluid samples from ankylosing spondylitis patients. Disease-linked clones were reported to be significantly enriched there.

Sequenced sample: blood, either unsorted or a sorted T cell fraction (not recorded which). The TCR sequence derives from a female donor with ankylosing spondylitis or in good health (not recorded which). The genes are TRBV25-1 and TRBJ1-5, with D hard to call. For the CDR3, the DNA is TGTGCCAGCAGTGAAGGAGATCAGCCCCAGCATTTT. This codes for CASSEGDQPQHF. The full variable domain, completed using reference TRBV25-1 and TRBJ1-5, is EADIYQTPRYLVIGTGKKITLECSQTMGHDKMYWYQQDPGMELHLIHYSYGVNSTEKGDLSSESTVSRIRTEHFPLTLESARPSHTSQYLCASSEGDQPQHFGDGTRLSIL.